This T cell receptor (beta chain) was sequenced in a study of T cell responses to AZD1222 COVID-19 vaccine. The germline CDR1 and CDR2 sequences are SGHDN and FVKESK. The V gene lost 1 base and the J gene lost 4 bases, with 10 bases spanning the gap. The CDR3 runs to 14 residues. Findings of the study overall: A reported finding is that nearly half of spike-specific TCRs target unmutated variant regions. Distributed over spike, vaccine-associated CD4 TCRs predominated at 160-218 and 743-854. Increases in Spike-specific TCR breadth and depth were seen after two AZD1222 doses. Clonal diversity was possibly underestimated; the donors were predominantly white British and more often female.

Only in-frame clones appear in the TCRdb table, and some are missing; sequencing was by immunoSEQ multiplex PCR. The data show about 150,000 clones, with 87% seen just once and approximately 9.1% held by the top ten. For this clone: The antigen is not known.

The sequences come from peripheral blood, collected 28 days after the second AZD1222 dose. This chain joins TRBV14 and TRBJ1-1; possibly TRBD1 for D (6 bases). The origin of this receptor is an adult who received the AZD1222 COVID-19 vaccine. The CDR3 spells CASSQVRGGTEAFF. The CDR3 nucleotides are TGTGCCAGCAGCCAAGTCAGGGGTGGCACTGAAGCTTTCTTT.